These T cell receptor beta chains were read from a single sample in a study of OX40 agonist ivuxolimab in advanced cancers. The table came from immunoSEQ multiplex PCR; TCRdb's copy has only in-frame clones and leaves some out. The sample holds 25,000 to 30,000 clones, roughly 83% seen once. Here the sequenced sample was CD4+ or CD8+ T cells sorted from blood, taken in a trial of the OX40 agonist ivuxolimab. Receptors originate from an adult with an advanced solid tumor such as melanoma, head and neck, liver or kidney cancer. Both conserved end residues are part of each CDR3. Each record gives: D gene, V gene, J gene, clone size, CDR3 DNA, CDR3 protein. A D gene is named only where the DNA matches it firmly. Clone size is not always given. Where it is, it says once, few, many or a class for expanded clones.

d_gene: -
v_gene: TRBV7-9
j_gene: TRBJ2-7
abundance: once
CDR3nt: TGTGCCAGCAGTCATAGCGCAAGCGAGCAGTACTTC
CDR3aa: CASSHSASEQYF

d_gene: -
v_gene: TRBV13
j_gene: TRBJ2-7
abundance: once
CDR3nt: TGTGCCAGCAGCTTCGGTGGGTACGAGCAGTACTTC
CDR3aa: CASSFGGYEQYF

d_gene: -
v_gene: TRBV15
j_gene: TRBJ2-5
abundance: -
CDR3nt: TGTGCCACCAGCAGGGGCAGGGGTGCGGAGACCCAGTACTTC
CDR3aa: CATSRGRGAETQYF

d_gene: -
v_gene: TRBV19
j_gene: TRBJ1-4
abundance: -
CDR3nt: TGTGCCAGTAGGAATGGGGGTCTTGGGGAAAAACTGTTTTTT
CDR3aa: CASRNGGLGEKLFF

d_gene: -
v_gene: TRBV6-4
j_gene: TRBJ2-4
abundance: -
CDR3nt: TGTGCCAGCAGTGAGTCGGGGGAGGCCAAAAACATTCAGTACTTC
CDR3aa: CASSESGEAKNIQYF

d_gene: -
v_gene: TRBV9
j_gene: TRBJ2-3
abundance: once
CDR3nt: TGTGCCAGCAGCGTAGGTAGCCTCCCAGATACGCAGTATTTT
CDR3aa: CASSVGSLPDTQYF

d_gene: -
v_gene: TRBV9
j_gene: TRBJ2-1
abundance: -
CDR3nt: TGTGCCAGCAGCGTCCAGATGGACAATGAGCAGTTCTTC
CDR3aa: CASSVQMDNEQFF

d_gene: -
v_gene: TRBV5-6
j_gene: TRBJ1-5
abundance: -
CDR3nt: TGTGCCAGCAGCTTAGGTGATCAGCCCCAGCATTTT
CDR3aa: CASSLGDQPQHF

d_gene: -
v_gene: TRBV5-4
j_gene: TRBJ1-2
abundance: medium-sized
CDR3nt: TGTGCCAGCAGCTTGGAATCCCATATCGTAGACTATGGCTACACCTTC
CDR3aa: CASSLESHIVDYGYTF

d_gene: TRBD2
v_gene: TRBV7-4
j_gene: TRBJ2-3
abundance: medium-sized
CDR3nt: TGTGCCAGCAGCTCCGTTCCTAGCGGGGGTGATACGCAGTATTTT
CDR3aa: CASSSVPSGGDTQYF

d_gene: TRBD1
v_gene: TRBV4-1
j_gene: TRBJ1-4
abundance: -
CDR3nt: TGCGCCAGCAGCCAGACAGGGGACCCTAATGAAAAACTGTTTTTT
CDR3aa: CASSQTGDPNEKLFF

d_gene: -
v_gene: TRBV5-1
j_gene: TRBJ1-3
abundance: -
CDR3nt: TGCGCCAGCAGCTTGGTGGGTAAGTACTACTCTGGAAACACCATATATTTT
CDR3aa: CASSLVGKYYSGNTIYF

d_gene: -
v_gene: TRBV9
j_gene: TRBJ2-1
abundance: -
CDR3nt: TGTGCCAGCAGCCAGGACCTAATTAATGAGCAGTTCTTC
CDR3aa: CASSQDLINEQFF

d_gene: -
v_gene: TRBV7-9
j_gene: TRBJ1-2
abundance: -
CDR3nt: TGTGCCAGCATCAACCCAACAGCTAACTATGGCTACACCTTC
CDR3aa: CASINPTANYGYTF

d_gene: -
v_gene: TRBV7-8
j_gene: TRBJ2-1
abundance: -
CDR3nt: TGTGCCATAGCGGTCTACAATGAGCAGTTCTTC
CDR3aa: CAIAVYNEQFF

d_gene: TRBD1
v_gene: TRBV7-9
j_gene: TRBJ1-6
abundance: -
CDR3nt: TGTGCCAGCAGCTGGACAGGCCTGAATTCACCCCTCCACTTT
CDR3aa: CASSWTGLNSPLHF

d_gene: TRBD1
v_gene: TRBV28
j_gene: TRBJ1-5
abundance: once
CDR3nt: TGTGCCAGCAGCCCCAGGGTTGTGGACAGGGTCGCTCAGCCCCAGCATTTT
CDR3aa: CASSPRVVDRVAQPQHF

d_gene: -
v_gene: TRBV30
j_gene: TRBJ2-1
abundance: -
CDR3nt: TGTGCCTGGAGTGTACGTTTCGGCAGAGTGGAGCAGTTCTTC
CDR3aa: CAWSVRFGRVEQFF

d_gene: TRBD2
v_gene: TRBV9
j_gene: TRBJ2-3
abundance: -
CDR3nt: TGTGCCAGCAGCGTAGATGACGGGGGGGCCCGTACAGATACGCAGTATTTT
CDR3aa: CASSVDDGGARTDTQYF

d_gene: -
v_gene: TRBV11-2
j_gene: TRBJ2-7
abundance: -
CDR3nt: TGTGCCAGCAGCCCCGGAATATTGGAGCAGTACTTC
CDR3aa: CASSPGILEQYF

d_gene: -
v_gene: TRBV28
j_gene: TRBJ1-5
abundance: -
CDR3nt: TGTGCCAGCAGTTTGATCGAGGGCCAGCCCCAGCATTTT
CDR3aa: CASSLIEGQPQHF

d_gene: -
v_gene: TRBV13
j_gene: TRBJ2-3
abundance: -
CDR3nt: TGTGCCAGCTTTGAGGTCACTAGCACAGATACGCAGTATTTT
CDR3aa: CASFEVTSTDTQYF

d_gene: -
v_gene: TRBV6-5
j_gene: TRBJ1-5
abundance: -
CDR3nt: TGTGCCAGCAGTACCTCAGGGAGGGCTCAGCCCCAGCATTTT
CDR3aa: CASSTSGRAQPQHF

d_gene: TRBD2
v_gene: TRBV7-6
j_gene: TRBJ2-1
abundance: -
CDR3nt: TGTGCCAGCAGCTTAGCGCTAGGGACTAGCGGGATAGGTGAGCAGTTCTTC
CDR3aa: CASSLALGTSGIGEQFF

d_gene: -
v_gene: TRBV27
j_gene: TRBJ2-3
abundance: -
CDR3nt: TGTGCCAGCAGTTCTTCAAAGGATACGCAGTATTTT
CDR3aa: CASSSSKDTQYF

d_gene: -
v_gene: TRBV2
j_gene: TRBJ2-1
abundance: -
CDR3nt: TGTGCCAGCAGCATATCAACCGGGACAAACAATGAGCAGTTCTTC
CDR3aa: CASSISTGTNNEQFF

d_gene: -
v_gene: TRBV7-9
j_gene: TRBJ2-1
abundance: -
CDR3nt: TGTGCCAGCAGCTTGTCGGGTGTCTCCTACAATGAGCAGTTCTTC
CDR3aa: CASSLSGVSYNEQFF

d_gene: -
v_gene: TRBV18
j_gene: TRBJ2-1
abundance: -
CDR3nt: TGTGCCAGCTCTCACCGGGCCTACCAGATCCCCAATGAGCAGTTCTTC
CDR3aa: CASSHRAYQIPNEQFF

d_gene: -
v_gene: TRBV28
j_gene: TRBJ2-1
abundance: -
CDR3nt: TGTGCCAGCAGTTTCGTCAGTTTCAATGAGCAGTTCTTC
CDR3aa: CASSFVSFNEQFF

d_gene: TRBD2
v_gene: TRBV5-4
j_gene: TRBJ2-7
abundance: -
CDR3nt: TGTGCCAGCAGCTACGTAGCGGGAGCCTACGAGCAGTACTTC
CDR3aa: CASSYVAGAYEQYF

d_gene: -
v_gene: TRBV7-9
j_gene: TRBJ1-4
abundance: -
CDR3nt: TGTGCCAGCAGCCCCCCATGGACTAATGAAAAACTGTTTTTT
CDR3aa: CASSPPWTNEKLFF

d_gene: -
v_gene: TRBV6-5
j_gene: TRBJ2-5
abundance: once
CDR3nt: TGTGCCAGCAGCTCAACAGGGCCGGGGACCCAGTACTTC
CDR3aa: CASSSTGPGTQYF

d_gene: TRBD2
v_gene: TRBV4-2
j_gene: TRBJ2-7
abundance: -
CDR3nt: TGTGCCAGCAGCCAAGATACAGCGGGGGCCTCCTACGAGCAGTACTTC
CDR3aa: CASSQDTAGASYEQYF

d_gene: -
v_gene: TRBV19
j_gene: TRBJ2-7
abundance: -
CDR3nt: TGTGCCAGTAGTATTGGCACCGACTACGAGCAGTACTTC
CDR3aa: CASSIGTDYEQYF

d_gene: -
v_gene: TRBV7-2
j_gene: TRBJ2-1
abundance: once
CDR3nt: TGTGCCAGCAGCTTAGGACGGCAGCTGATCATTTTTTTCTTC
CDR3aa: CASSLGRQLIIFFF

d_gene: -
v_gene: TRBV21-1
j_gene: TRBJ2-5
abundance: once
CDR3nt: TGTGCCAGCAGGGAAGGGGGCCGAGAAGATCAAGAGACCCAGTACTTC
CDR3aa: CASREGGREDQETQYF

d_gene: TRBD1
v_gene: TRBV28
j_gene: TRBJ2-2
abundance: few
CDR3nt: TGTGCCAGCAGTGAATTTGTGACAGGGGACACCGGGGAGCTGTTTTTT
CDR3aa: CASSEFVTGDTGELFF

d_gene: -
v_gene: TRBV9
j_gene: TRBJ2-7
abundance: -
CDR3nt: TGTGCCAGCAGCGTAGCTCTGGGATACGAGCAGTACTTC
CDR3aa: CASSVALGYEQYF

d_gene: -
v_gene: TRBV6-5
j_gene: TRBJ2-5
abundance: -
CDR3nt: TGTGCCAGCAGCCCCGGGGGAGAAGAGACCCAGTACTTC
CDR3aa: CASSPGGEETQYF

d_gene: TRBD2
v_gene: TRBV7-6
j_gene: TRBJ2-1
abundance: -
CDR3nt: TGTGCCAGCAGCTTAGGAGCGGGAGGGCCGTCCGCCAATGAGCAGTTCTTC
CDR3aa: CASSLGAGGPSANEQFF

d_gene: -
v_gene: TRBV13
j_gene: TRBJ2-1
abundance: -
CDR3nt: TGTGCCAGCAGCCCCACCGGGACTGGTAAGAGCTCCTACAATGAGCAGTTCTTC
CDR3aa: CASSPTGTGKSSYNEQFF

d_gene: TRBD1
v_gene: TRBV27
j_gene: TRBJ2-2
abundance: few
CDR3nt: TGTGCCAGCAGTTCAACAGGGGCCGGGGAGCTGTTTTTT
CDR3aa: CASSSTGAGELFF

d_gene: -
v_gene: TRBV27
j_gene: TRBJ2-1
abundance: few
CDR3nt: TGTGCCAGCAGTTTATTCTGGCTAGCAAATGAGCAGTTCTTC
CDR3aa: CASSLFWLANEQFF

d_gene: -
v_gene: TRBV4-1
j_gene: TRBJ1-5
abundance: -
CDR3nt: TGCGCCAGCAGCCAAGATGCAGGGAACCAGCCCCAGCATTTT
CDR3aa: CASSQDAGNQPQHF

d_gene: TRBD1
v_gene: TRBV30
j_gene: TRBJ2-1
abundance: -
CDR3nt: TGTGCCTGGTGGGACAGCTCAATTAACAATGAGCAGTTCTTC
CDR3aa: CAWWDSSINNEQFF

d_gene: -
v_gene: TRBV2
j_gene: TRBJ2-3
abundance: -
CDR3nt: TGTGCCAGCAGTTCTACCTCCGGGTGGACCGCAGATACGCAGTATTTT
CDR3aa: CASSSTSGWTADTQYF

d_gene: -
v_gene: TRBV2
j_gene: TRBJ2-5
abundance: -
CDR3nt: TGTGCCAGCAGCCGGACAATCCAAGAGACCCAGTACTTC
CDR3aa: CASSRTIQETQYF

d_gene: -
v_gene: TRBV11-2
j_gene: TRBJ1-2
abundance: -
CDR3nt: TGTGCCAGCAGCCCCTTGCGGGGCCCCAACTATGGCTACACCTTC
CDR3aa: CASSPLRGPNYGYTF

d_gene: TRBD1
v_gene: TRBV6-6
j_gene: TRBJ1-5
abundance: -
CDR3nt: TGTGCCAGCAGTTCCCGAGGTCAGGGGGCCCGACAGCCCCAGCATTTT
CDR3aa: CASSSRGQGARQPQHF

d_gene: -
v_gene: TRBV5-4
j_gene: TRBJ2-7
abundance: -
CDR3nt: TGTGCCAGCAGCTTGAGGCTTCTCATCCACGAGCAGTACTTC
CDR3aa: CASSLRLLIHEQYF

d_gene: TRBD2
v_gene: TRBV5-4
j_gene: TRBJ2-5
abundance: medium-sized
CDR3nt: TGTGCCAGCAGCCATTTGACTAGCGGAGACCAAGAGACCCAGTACTTC
CDR3aa: CASSHLTSGDQETQYF

d_gene: -
v_gene: TRBV5-6
j_gene: TRBJ2-7
abundance: -
CDR3nt: TGTGCCAGCAGCTGGACCGGGACGTTAAACGAGCAGTACTTC
CDR3aa: CASSWTGTLNEQYF

d_gene: TRBD2
v_gene: TRBV29-1
j_gene: TRBJ2-1
abundance: once
CDR3nt: TGCAGCGTTGTGGGGGGGAGGGTGGTCTTATCCTACAATGAGCAGTTCTTC
CDR3aa: CSVVGGRVVLSYNEQFF

d_gene: TRBD2
v_gene: TRBV28
j_gene: TRBJ2-5
abundance: -
CDR3nt: TGTGCCAGCCTGCCCCTGGCGAGCGGGGACCGGTACCAAGAGACCCAGTACTTC
CDR3aa: CASLPLASGDRYQETQYF

d_gene: TRBD1
v_gene: TRBV28
j_gene: TRBJ2-2
abundance: few
CDR3nt: TGTGCCAGCTCATTTCTCGGGACAGGGAGAACCGGGGAGCTGTTTTTT
CDR3aa: CASSFLGTGRTGELFF

d_gene: TRBD2
v_gene: TRBV28
j_gene: TRBJ2-1
abundance: -
CDR3nt: TGTGCCAGCAGGTTAGCGGGTACGAGCTCCTACAATGAGCAGTTCTTC
CDR3aa: CASRLAGTSSYNEQFF

d_gene: TRBD1
v_gene: TRBV11-2
j_gene: TRBJ2-1
abundance: -
CDR3nt: TGTGCCAGCAGCTTAAGGCGAGGGGGCACTGAGCAGTTCTTC
CDR3aa: CASSLRRGGTEQFF

d_gene: TRBD2
v_gene: TRBV7-8
j_gene: TRBJ2-5
abundance: once
CDR3nt: TGTGCCAGCAGATTTACAAGGACCATGGGGATTAGCGGGAGAGAGACCCAGTACTTC
CDR3aa: CASRFTRTMGISGRETQYF